This paragraph covers one T cell receptor (beta chain) sequence. V shed 4 bases, J shed 5 bases, and the junction held 5 bases outside the gene matches. Germline CDR1 and CDR2: SEHNR and FQNEAQ (reference sequence). The CDR3 consists of 14 residues. These data originate in a study of blood T cell repertoires in COVID-19. Sequencing was performed with immunoSEQ multiplex PCR; in TCRdb, only in-frame clones are kept and a portion is missing. The sample records 120,000 or so clones, about 88% being singletons. The sequencing input was peripheral blood. This receptor was taken from a human donor in a cohort sampled during active COVID-19. The gene calls are TRBV7-9 and TRBJ1-1; 9 positions agree with TRBD1. The CDR3 region has the DNA TGTGCCAGCAGCTCCGGGACAGGGTGGACTGAAGCTTTCTTT. Translation gives CASSSGTGWTEAFF.